What follows are 10 T cell receptor beta chains derived from one specimen sequenced in a study of regulatory T cells in long-lasting Graves disease. Stated time point: newly diagnosed GD, antithyroid drugs for less than 3 months. PBMC RNA served as the TCR library source. Arm-PCR of CDR3 regions with iRepertoire HTBI primers generated TCR beta libraries. TCRdb processed the multiplex PCR reads anew with MiXCR; each CDR3 protein has one entry. The table records 400,000 to 500,000 distinct CDR3 sequences, less than 20% of them present only once. Another study also made use of these data, one on T cells in Graves' hyperthyroidism and ophthalmopathy.

Sequencing used peripheral blood mononuclear cells (PBMCs), obtained at new diagnosis, from a patient treated with antithyroid drugs. The receptors were gathered from a woman under 30 with Graves disease.

As regards this clonotype: A much larger clone differs by one base, so this may be a read error. The chain has TRBV28 and TRBJ1-4; D gene uncertain. The CDR3 spans 14 residues. Germline CDR1 reads MDHEN; CDR2 reads SYDVKM. The CDR3 DNA reads TGTGCCAGCGGTTTTAACAGTCTTAATGAAAAACTGTTTTTT. Protein sequence: CASGFNSLNEKLFF.

The V and J genes are TRBV9 and TRBJ2-7, with a possible D match to TRBD2 (6 bases). This CDR3 region has 15 residues. V dropped 0 bases and J dropped 2 bases, with 12 bases sitting between them. From germline, CDR1 is SGDLS and CDR2 YYNGEE. The CDR3 loop is CASSVAGGNTYEQYF. In DNA, the CDR3 is TGTGCCAGCAGCGTAGCTGGAGGGAACACCTACGAGCAGTACTTC.

The chain combines TRBV10-3 with TRBJ2-1, with D possibly being TRBD1 (6 bases). The V gene lost 11 bases and the J gene lost 3 bases, with 20 bases spanning the gap. Germline CDR1 ENHRY, CDR2 SYGVKD. The CDR3 is made up of 15 amino acids. The CDR3 bases are TGTGCCGCCAGTGGGGGCGCAGAGTTCTACAATGAGCAGTTCTTC. Its translation: CAASGGAEFYNEQFF.

This clonotype has at least ten counts. The gene calls are TRBV27 and TRBJ2-7, with a possible D match to TRBD2 (5 bases). Germline V gene sequence: CDR1 MNHEY, CDR2 SMNVEV (reference sequence). The V and J ends lost 3 bases and 5 bases respectively, with 14 bases between them. The CDR3 totals 14 residues. CDR3 in amino acids: CASSLTAASHEQYF. The CDR3 DNA reads as TGTGCCAGCAGTTTGACTGCGGCTAGCCACGAGCAGTACTTC.

This clonotype has a count of ten or more. The DNA for the CDR3 is TGTGCCTGGCGGGGGACAGGCAATGAGCAGTTCTTC. This codes for CAWRGTGNEQFF. The V gene is TRBV30, the J gene TRBJ2-1; 8 bases match TRBD1. This CDR3 comprises 12 residues. The germline CDR1 and CDR2 sequences are GTSNPN and SVGIG (reference sequence). V dropped 5 bases and J dropped 6; count of bases not matched to a gene: 3. Based on the CDR3 plus reference TRBV30 and TRBJ2-1, the full variable domain is SQTIHQWPATLVQPVGSPLSLECTVEGTSNPNLYWYRQAAGRGLQLLFYSVGIGQISSEVPQNLSASRPQDRQFILSSKKLLLSDSGFYLCAWRGTGNEQFFGPGTRLTVL.

This clonotype was counted only a few times. The chain couples TRBV19 to TRBJ2-7; TRBD1 matches 8 bases. The CDR3 loop spans 13 amino acids. The germline V gene encodes CDR1 LNHDA and CDR2 SQIVND (reference sequence). V gave up 8 bases and J gave up 2 bases; unmatched junction bases: 5. CDR3 protein: CASGEQGAYEQYF. In nucleotides, the CDR3 is TGTGCCAGTGGTGAACAGGGGGCCTACGAGCAGTACTTC.

The chain joins TRBV19 to TRBJ2-1, with 7 positions matching TRBD2. V gave up 3 bases and J gave up 7 bases; unmatched junction bases: 9. The CDR3 is 15 amino acids. Germline V gives CDR1 LNHDA, CDR2 SQIVND (reference sequence). CDR3 protein: CASSIQGGSKNEQFF. The CDR3 DNA sequence: TGTGCCAGTAGTATTCAGGGCGGGAGTAAAAATGAGCAGTTCTTC.

The J gene is TRBJ2-3, the V gene TRBV19, with 9 bases matching TRBD2. The CDR3 is 16 amino acids. Germline V gene data show CDR1 as LNHDA and CDR2 as SQIVND (reference sequence). J was trimmed by 2 bases and V by 2 bases; bases with no gene match: 5. In DNA form, the CDR3 reads TGTGCCAGTAGTATAAGAGCGGGAGGATACACAGATACGCAGTATTTT. Translated: CASSIRAGGYTDTQYF.

This clonotype was picked up many times. The chain joins TRBV20-1 to TRBJ2-5, with 11 bases identical to TRBD2. Germline values: CDR1 DFQATT, CDR2 SNEGSKA (reference sequence). V shed 6 bases, J shed 4 bases, and the junction held 7 bases outside the gene matches. The CDR3 extends over 14 amino acids. CDR3 DNA: TGCAGTGCCGTAATAGCGGGAGGGGGAGAGACCCAGTACTTC. This gives the protein CSAVIAGGGETQYF.

J is TRBJ2-6 and V is TRBV20-1, with TRBD1 as a possible D gene (6 bases). The CDR3 extends over 16 amino acids. Germline CDR1 reads DFQATT; CDR2 reads SNEGSKA (reference sequence). V gave up 5 bases and J gave up 0 bases, with 14 bases separating them. CDR3 residues: CSALQGPRSGANVLTF. The CDR3 coding sequence is TGCAGTGCTTTACAGGGTCCTCGCTCTGGGGCCAACGTCCTGACTTTC.